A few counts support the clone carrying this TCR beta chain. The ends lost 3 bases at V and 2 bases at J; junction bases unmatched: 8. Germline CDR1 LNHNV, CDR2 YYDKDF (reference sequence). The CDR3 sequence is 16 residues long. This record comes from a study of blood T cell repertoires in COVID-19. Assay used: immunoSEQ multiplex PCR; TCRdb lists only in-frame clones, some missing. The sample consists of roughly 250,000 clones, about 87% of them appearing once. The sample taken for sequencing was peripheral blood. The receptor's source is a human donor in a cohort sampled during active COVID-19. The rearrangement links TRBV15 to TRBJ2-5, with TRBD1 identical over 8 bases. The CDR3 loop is CATSRDQGARQETQYF. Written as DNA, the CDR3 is TGTGCCACCAGCAGGGACCAGGGGGCGCGACAAGAGACCCAGTACTTC.